What follows describes a single TCR beta chain. The antigen is undetermined. The genomic DNA of each subset was split evenly across several immunoSEQ plates. The assay was immunoSEQ multiplex PCR, and TCRdb's table has in-frame clones only and misses some. The sample includes a few million clones, 85% to 95% of them seen just once. This entry comes from a study of shared clonotypes between healthy human individuals. Overall study results and limits: In the sorted subsets, rarefaction showed sequencing was incomplete despite large depth.

The CDR3 is made up of 12 amino acids. The rearrangement links TRBV21-1 to TRBJ2-7. TRBV21-1 is a pseudogene segment. This receptor was taken from a man between 18 and 35 years old in good health. Some clones in this sample may be carry-over from other donors' samples. Sample: naive CD4+ T cells from PBMCs. Subset indicated: CD45RA+ positively selected. CDR3 nucleotide sequence: TGTGCCAGCAGCAAAGGGGGTGTCGAGCAGTACTTC. Translated, it gives CASSKGGVEQYF.